This T cell receptor (beta chain) was identified in a study of blood T cell repertoires in COVID-19. The J segment lost 9 bases and the V segment lost 5 bases, leaving 9 bases of the junction unmatched. Germline loops: CDR1 SGHNT, CDR2 YENEEA. The CDR3 runs 14 residues. Profiling relied on immunoSEQ multiplex PCR, and the TCRdb table lists in-frame clones only, not all of them. The sample includes just under 350,000 clones, over 80% of them seen just once. The sample consisted of peripheral blood. This chain joins TRBV11-3 and TRBJ2-1; TRBD1 aligns across 8 bases. The clonotype originates from a woman in her forties or fifties with COVID-19, enrolled during active disease. The CDR3 coding sequence is TGTGCCAGCAGCCCCCGGACAGGGACCGGTGAGCAGTTCTTC. It is translated as CASSPRTGTGEQFF.